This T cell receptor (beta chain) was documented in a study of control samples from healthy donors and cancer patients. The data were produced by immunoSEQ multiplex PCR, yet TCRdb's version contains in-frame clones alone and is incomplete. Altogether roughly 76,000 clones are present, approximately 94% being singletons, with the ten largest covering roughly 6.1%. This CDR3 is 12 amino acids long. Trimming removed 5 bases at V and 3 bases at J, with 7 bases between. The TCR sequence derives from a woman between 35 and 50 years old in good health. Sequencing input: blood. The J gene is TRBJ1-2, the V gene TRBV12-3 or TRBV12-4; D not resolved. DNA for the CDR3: TGTGCCAGCAGTCTCCAGGACTATGGCTACACCTTC. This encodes CASSLQDYGYTF.